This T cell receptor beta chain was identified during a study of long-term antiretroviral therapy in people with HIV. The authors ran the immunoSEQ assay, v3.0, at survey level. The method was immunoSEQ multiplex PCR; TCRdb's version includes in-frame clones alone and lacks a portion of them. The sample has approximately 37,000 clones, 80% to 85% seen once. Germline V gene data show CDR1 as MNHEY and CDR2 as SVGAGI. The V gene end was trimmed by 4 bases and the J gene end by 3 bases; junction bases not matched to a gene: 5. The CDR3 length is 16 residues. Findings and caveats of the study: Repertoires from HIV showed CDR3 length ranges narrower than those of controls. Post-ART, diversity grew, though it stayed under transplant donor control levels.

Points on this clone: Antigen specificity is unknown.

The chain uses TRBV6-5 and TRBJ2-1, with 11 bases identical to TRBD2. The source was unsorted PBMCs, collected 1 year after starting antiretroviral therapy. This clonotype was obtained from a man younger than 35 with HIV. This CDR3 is CASSSGGTSGYNEQFF. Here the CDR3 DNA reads TGTGCCAGCAGTTCCGGAGGGACTAGCGGCTACAATGAGCAGTTCTTC.